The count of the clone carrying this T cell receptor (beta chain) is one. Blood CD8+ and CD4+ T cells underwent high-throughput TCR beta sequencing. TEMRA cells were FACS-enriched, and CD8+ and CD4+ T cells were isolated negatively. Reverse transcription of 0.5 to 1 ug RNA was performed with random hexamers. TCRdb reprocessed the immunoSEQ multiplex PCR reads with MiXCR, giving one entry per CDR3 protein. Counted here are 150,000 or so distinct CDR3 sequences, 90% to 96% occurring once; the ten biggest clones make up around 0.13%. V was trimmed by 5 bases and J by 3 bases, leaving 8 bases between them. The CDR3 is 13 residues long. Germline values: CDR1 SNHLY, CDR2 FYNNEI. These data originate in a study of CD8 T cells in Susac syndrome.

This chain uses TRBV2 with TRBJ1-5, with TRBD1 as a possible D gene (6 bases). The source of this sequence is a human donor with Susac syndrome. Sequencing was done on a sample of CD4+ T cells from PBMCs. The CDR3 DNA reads TGTGCCAGCAGTACAGGGTTCAATCAGCCCCAGCATTTT. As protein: CASSTGFNQPQHF.